This passage covers 26 T cell receptor beta chains from one sample sequenced in a study of T cell responses to AZD1222 COVID-19 vaccine. The repertoire was sequenced with immunoSEQ multiplex PCR; TCRdb's copy has only in-frame clones and lacks some. The sample gives around 86,000 clones, 85% to 90% of which show up once; approximately 9.1% is in the top ten. The sequences come from peripheral blood, collected on day 0 of AZD1222 vaccination. These receptors were taken from an adult in good health.

The rearrangement joins TRBV3-1 (or the pseudogene TRBV3-2) to TRBJ2-5; the match to TRBD2 covers 8 bases. The germline CDR1 and CDR2 sequences are LGHDT and YNNKEL (reference sequence). The CDR3 has 16 amino acids. V gave up 4 bases and J gave up 1 base; unmatched junction bases: 8. The CDR3 spells CASSLPIGGAQETQYF. The CDR3, as DNA: TGTGCCAGCAGCCTTCCTATCGGGGGGGCCCAAGAGACCCAGTACTTC.

This chain uses TRBV4-2 with TRBJ2-5, with a possible D match to TRBD2 (6 bases). The CDR3 length is 13 residues. Between the trimmed V and J ends, which lost 8 bases and 0 bases, there was a span of 10 bases. The germline V gene encodes CDR1 LGHNA and CDR2 YNFKEQ. The CDR3 nucleotides read TGTGCCAGCGGGGGACTCGACCAAGAGACCCAGTACTTC. Translating it yields CASGGLDQETQYF.

V is TRBV5-4 and J is TRBJ2-1, with a weak D call TRBD1 (6 bases). V was cut by 6 bases and J by 3 bases, with 10 bases left in between. Germline values: CDR1 SGHNT, CDR2 YYREEE (reference sequence). The CDR3 consists of 13 residues. For the CDR3, the DNA is TGTGCCAGCACCACGGACAGCTACAATGAGCAGTTCTTC. This gives the protein CASTTDSYNEQFF.

The chain has TRBV4-1 and TRBJ2-1, with unresolved D. CDR1 and CDR2 (germline): MGHRA, YSYEKL. CDR3 length: 12 residues. The ends were cut back, 4 bases at V and 6 bases at J, with 7 bases in the middle. The CDR3 here is CASSRLGNEQFF. The CDR3 DNA follows: TGCGCCAGCAGCCGGCTAGGCAATGAGCAGTTCTTC.

This chain connects TRBV28 to TRBJ1-1; perhaps TRBD1 as D (5 bases). CDR1 is MDHEN and CDR2 is SYDVKM in the germline V gene. V was trimmed by 1 base and J by 7 bases, leaving 7 bases between them. This CDR3 spans 12 amino acids. The CDR3 sequence: CASSLSGGEAFF. The DNA for the CDR3 is TGTGCCAGCAGTTTATCCGGGGGTGAAGCTTTCTTT.

V gene TRBV5-1 combines with J gene TRBJ1-6; D is undetermined. V was cut by 1 base and J by 7 bases, with 12 bases left in between. The CDR3 has 15 residues. Germline CDR1 is SGHRS and CDR2 is YFSETQ. The CDR3 here is CASSLSHVSNSPLHF. As DNA, the CDR3 is TGCGCCAGCAGCTTGAGCCACGTTTCGAATTCACCCCTCCACTTT.

V gene TRBV7-2 combines with J gene TRBJ1-2, with 12 bases fitting TRBD1. The CDR3 has 18 amino acids. V lost 5 bases and J lost 4; bases outside the gene matches: 14. The germline V gene has CDR1 SGHTA and CDR2 FQGNSA. The CDR3 bases are TGTGCCAGCAGCCCAATAAGCGACCCGGGACAGGGGGCCTATGGCTACACCTTC. This codes for CASSPISDPGQGAYGYTF.

J is TRBJ2-6 and V is TRBV7-2; D is tentatively TRBD1 or TRBD2 (5 bases each). V shed 5 bases and J shed 4 bases, with 18 bases lying between them. Germline CDR1 SGHTA, CDR2 FQGNSA. The CDR3 has 17 amino acids. CDR3 in amino acids: CASSRDRRGSGANVLTF. The CDR3 nucleotides read TGTGCCAGCAGCAGGGACCGCCGGGGATCGGGGGCCAACGTCCTGACTTTC.

The CDR3 nucleotides are TGCAGCGTTGAAGTGGGGCAGGGGATCCAAGGGGGCTACACCTTC. This encodes CSVEVGQGIQGGYTF. The rearrangement joins TRBV29-1 to TRBJ1-2; maybe TRBD1 (6 bases). Germline CDR1 reads SQVTM; CDR2 reads ANQGSEA. The CDR3 totals 15 residues. With 1 base removed from V and 8 bases from J, the gap between germline ends came to 20 bases.

This clone has only a few counts. CDR3 DNA sequence: TGTGCCACCAGTGACCGACAGGGCGGGGAGCTGTTTTTT. Its protein product is CATSDRQGGELFF. The rearrangement joins TRBV24-1 to TRBJ2-2; 7 bases agree with TRBD1. After removal of 4 bases from V and 7 bases from J, the junction contained 2 bases not matched to a gene. The CDR3 is made up of 13 amino acids. Looked up from germline, CDR1 is KGHDR and CDR2 is SFDVKD.

The CDR3 protein is CASRRGAGNEQFF. Here the CDR3 DNA reads TGTGCCAGCAGAAGGGGGGCGGGGAATGAGCAGTTCTTC. This chain joins TRBV6-5 and TRBJ2-1, with D tentatively TRBD1 or TRBD2 (6 bases each). The CDR3 sequence is 13 residues long. Trimming cost V 6 bases and J 7 bases, with 13 bases left between them. CDR1 is MNHEY and CDR2 is SVGAGI in the germline V gene.

This chain's CDR3 is CASSFEGIDYGYTF. In nucleotides, the CDR3 is TGTGCCAGCAGCTTTGAGGGTATTGACTATGGCTACACCTTC. The chain carries TRBV5-6 and TRBJ1-2; no firm D call. V lost 2 bases to trimming and J lost 3 bases, with 11 bases between them. Germline CDR1 is SGHDT and CDR2 is YYEEEE. The CDR3 is 14 residues long.

This clone was picked up a small number of times. The V call is TRBV27, the J call TRBJ1-1, with D unclear. The V end was cut by 8 bases, the J end by 7 bases, with 8 bases between. Germline assignment: CDR1 MNHEY and CDR2 SMNVEV (reference sequence). This CDR3 has 10 amino acids. The CDR3 region is CASGRGEAFF. In DNA form, the CDR3 reads TGTGCCAGCGGACGGGGTGAAGCTTTCTTT.

CDR3 residues: CASSQYLNTEAFF. CDR3 nucleotides: TGCGCCAGCAGCCAATACCTGAACACTGAAGCTTTCTTT. V is TRBV4-1 and J is TRBJ1-1, with D unresolved. This CDR3 spans 13 amino acids. The ends were cut back, 2 bases at V and 0 bases at J, with 4 bases in the middle. Germline CDR1 is MGHRA and CDR2 is YSYEKL.

V usage is TRBV5-6 and J usage is TRBJ2-2, with D unresolved. CDR1 and CDR2 from the germline V gene are SGHDT and YYEEEE. Trimming removed 2 bases at V and 5 bases at J, with 10 bases between. CDR3 length: 14 residues. The chain's CDR3 is CASSFIPGTGELFF. The CDR3 nucleotides read TGTGCCAGCAGCTTCATCCCAGGTACCGGGGAGCTGTTTTTT.

V and J are TRBV6-5 and TRBJ1-2; weak D call: TRBD1 (6 bases). The ends were cut back, 6 bases at V and 4 bases at J, with 18 bases in the middle. The CDR3 runs to 15 residues. Germline CDR1 and CDR2: MNHEY and SVGAGI. In DNA form, the CDR3 reads TGTGCCAGCAGGCCTCCGCCCCGGGACACCTATGGCTACACCTTC. Translation gives CASRPPPRDTYGYTF.

V and J are TRBV9 and TRBJ2-7; D is unclear. CDR1 and CDR2 from the germline V gene are SGDLS and YYNGEE. V lost 0 bases, J lost 3 bases, and 13 bases lay in between. The CDR3 contains 15 residues. In DNA form, the CDR3 reads TGTGCCAGCAGCGTAGGGGCGGACCCAATCTACGAGCAGTACTTC. Protein sequence: CASSVGADPIYEQYF.

CDR3 DNA: TGTGCCACCAGCGACCCGGGTGGGGAAAACACCGGGGAGCTGTTTTTT. Residues: CATSDPGGENTGELFF. J is TRBJ2-2 and V is TRBV15, with D unclear. Germline V gene sequence: CDR1 LNHNV, CDR2 YYDKDF (reference sequence). CDR3 length equals 16 residues. V lost 5 bases and J 2 bases, leaving 15 bases between the germline ends.

This clone is categorized as large (0.1 to 1%). V is TRBV11-2 and J is TRBJ1-2, with 7 nucleotides matching TRBD1. After removal of 5 bases from V and 4 bases from J, the junction contained 19 bases not matched to a gene. Germline lookup yields CDR1 SGHAT and CDR2 FQNNGV. This CDR3 contains 18 residues. CDR3 amino acids: CASSTFVTTPDRRYGYTF. CDR3 in DNA: TGTGCCAGCAGCACATTTGTAACTACCCCGGACAGGCGCTATGGCTACACCTTC.

The rearrangement uses TRBV6-5 and TRBJ1-2; a possible D gene is TRBD1 (5 bases). Germline lookup yields CDR1 MNHEY and CDR2 SVGAGI. The CDR3 has 13 amino acids. Deletions cut 6 bases from V and 8 bases from J, with 16 bases between. CDR3 in DNA: TGTGCCAGCAGCTACGGGGGAGTTGAGGGCTACACCTTC. This sequence encodes CASSYGGVEGYTF.

The rearrangement joins TRBV6-5 to TRBJ2-7, with 12 bases lining up with TRBD2. The CDR3 spans 15 residues. Per germline, CDR1 MNHEY and CDR2 SVGAGI. Losses at the gene ends were 6 bases for V and 4 bases for J; bases not matched to a gene: 7. The CDR3 is CASRPTSGGSYEQYF. Here the CDR3 DNA reads TGTGCCAGCAGGCCGACTAGCGGGGGCAGTTACGAGCAGTACTTC.

The rearrangement links TRBV9 to TRBJ2-5; 9 nucleotides align to TRBD2. This CDR3 has 18 amino acids. V was clipped by 4 bases and J by 5 bases; unmatched bases: 18. CDR1 SGDLS and CDR2 YYNGEE come from the germline V gene. As DNA, the CDR3 is TGTGCCAGCAGCCTGCGGGGGGGGACAGCTTTTATTTCCGAGACCCAGTACTTC. Protein: CASSLRGGTAFISETQYF.

The CDR3 DNA is TGTGCCAGCAGCCGACTTCTAGCGGGGGCTAGGGAGACCCAGTACTTC. It specifies CASSRLLAGARETQYF. The chain is built from TRBV13 and TRBJ2-5; 10 positions agree with TRBD2. Germline V gene sequence: CDR1 PRHDT, CDR2 FYEKMQ (reference sequence). CDR3 length equals 16 residues. V was clipped by 5 bases and J by 5 bases; unmatched bases: 11.

This rearrangement joins TRBV7-2 to TRBJ1-5; D remains ambiguous. V was cut by 5 bases and J by 0 bases, with 8 bases left in between. Germline CDR1 SGHTA, CDR2 FQGNSA. The CDR3 is 14 residues long. The CDR3 nucleotides are TGTGCCAGCAGCCCCGGGGTTAGCAATCAGCCCCAGCATTTT. It specifies CASSPGVSNQPQHF.

The chain couples TRBV5-8 to TRBJ2-3; 12 bases are a match to TRBD2. Germline V gives CDR1 SGHTS, CDR2 YDEGEE. V lost 3 bases to trimming and J lost 3 bases; unmatched junction nucleotides: 8. This CDR3 spans 17 amino acids. The CDR3 sequence: CASSSRLAGVRTDTQYF. CDR3 nucleotides: TGTGCCAGCAGCTCCCGACTAGCGGGGGTAAGGACAGATACGCAGTATTTT. The full variable domain, with the rest looked up from reference TRBV5-8 and TRBJ2-3, is EAGVTQSPTHLIKTRGQQATLRCSPISGHTSVYWYQQALGLGLQFLLWYDEGEERNRGNFPPRFSGRQFPNYSSELNVNALELEDSALYLCASSSRLAGVRTDTQYFGPGTRLTVL.

This chain connects TRBV2 to TRBJ2-5; TRBD2 might be the D (6 bases). CDR3 length: 14 residues. V was shortened by 5 bases and J by 10 bases, with 20 bases between the two germline ends. The V gene's germline CDR1 is SNHLY and CDR2 FYNNEI. The DNA for the CDR3 is TGTGCCAGCAGTACTTCAAGGGACTCAAAGGGCCAGTACTTC. It yields the protein CASSTSRDSKGQYF.